This T cell receptor beta chain was captured in a study of control samples from healthy donors and cancer patients. The CDR3 consists of 14 residues. CDR1 is SGHRS and CDR2 is YFSETQ in the germline V gene. The ends lost 7 bases at V and 7 bases at J; junction bases unmatched: 8. The data were produced by immunoSEQ multiplex PCR, yet TCRdb's version contains in-frame clones alone and is incomplete. The profile covers 100,000 to 150,000 clones, with more than 85% appearing a single time and 1.5% to 2% taken by the ten largest. This receptor was taken from a man younger than 30 in good health. Sequenced sample: blood. The chain combines TRBV5-1 with TRBJ1-6; the match to TRBD1 covers 7 bases. The CDR3 here is CASYEGATNSPLHF. The CDR3 bases are TGCGCCAGCTACGAGGGGGCGACGAATTCACCCCTCCACTTT.